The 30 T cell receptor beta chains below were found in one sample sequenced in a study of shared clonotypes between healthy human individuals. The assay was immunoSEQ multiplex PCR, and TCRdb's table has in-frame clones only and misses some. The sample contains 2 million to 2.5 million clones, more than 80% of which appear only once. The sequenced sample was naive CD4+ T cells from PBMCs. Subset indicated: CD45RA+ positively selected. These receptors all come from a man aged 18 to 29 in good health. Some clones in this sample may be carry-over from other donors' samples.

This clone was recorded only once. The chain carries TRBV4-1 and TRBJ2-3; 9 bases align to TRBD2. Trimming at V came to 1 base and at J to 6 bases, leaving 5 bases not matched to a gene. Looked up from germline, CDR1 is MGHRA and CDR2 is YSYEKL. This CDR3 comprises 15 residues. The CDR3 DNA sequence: TGCGCCAGCAGCCAAGTGGGGACTAGCATGGATACGCAGTATTTT. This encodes CASSQVGTSMDTQYF.

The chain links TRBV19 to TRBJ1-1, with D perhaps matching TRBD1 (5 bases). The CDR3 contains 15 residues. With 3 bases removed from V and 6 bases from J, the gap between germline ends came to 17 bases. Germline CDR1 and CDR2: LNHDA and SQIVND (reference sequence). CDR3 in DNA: TGTGCCAGTAGTATTGGTGGGGCCCCAGCCCCTGAAGCTTTCTTT. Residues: CASSIGGAPAPEAFF.

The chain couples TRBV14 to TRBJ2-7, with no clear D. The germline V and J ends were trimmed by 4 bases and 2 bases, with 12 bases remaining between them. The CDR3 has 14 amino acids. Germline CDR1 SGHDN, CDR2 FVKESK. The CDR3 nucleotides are TGTGCCAGCAGCCGTGGCGGCCCCACCTACGAGCAGTACTTC. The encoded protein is CASSRGGPTYEQYF.

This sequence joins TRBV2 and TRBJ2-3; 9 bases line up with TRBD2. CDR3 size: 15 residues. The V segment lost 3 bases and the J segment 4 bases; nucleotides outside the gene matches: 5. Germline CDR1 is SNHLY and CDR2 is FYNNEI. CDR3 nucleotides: TGTGCCAGCAGTGAGAGTAGCGGGAGCCCAGATACGCAGTATTTT. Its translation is CASSESSGSPDTQYF.

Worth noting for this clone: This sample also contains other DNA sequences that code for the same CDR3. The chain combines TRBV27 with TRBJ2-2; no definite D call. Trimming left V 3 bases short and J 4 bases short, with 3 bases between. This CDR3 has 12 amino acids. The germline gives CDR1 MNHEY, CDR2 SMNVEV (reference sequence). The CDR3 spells CASSLSTGELFF. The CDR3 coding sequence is TGTGCCAGCAGTTTGTCCACCGGGGAGCTGTTTTTT.

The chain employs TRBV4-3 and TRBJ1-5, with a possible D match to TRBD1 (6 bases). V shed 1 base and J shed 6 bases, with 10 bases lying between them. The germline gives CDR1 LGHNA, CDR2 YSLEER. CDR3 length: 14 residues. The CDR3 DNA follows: TGCGCCAGCAGCCAAGTGGTAGGGGGTCAGCCCCAGCATTTT. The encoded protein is CASSQVVGGQPQHF.

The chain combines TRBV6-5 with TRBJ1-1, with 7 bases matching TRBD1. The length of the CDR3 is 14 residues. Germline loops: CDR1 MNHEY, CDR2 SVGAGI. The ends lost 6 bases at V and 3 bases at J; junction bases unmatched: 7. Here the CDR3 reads CASSDTGAHTEAFF. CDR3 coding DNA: TGTGCCAGCAGCGACACAGGGGCCCACACTGAAGCTTTCTTT.

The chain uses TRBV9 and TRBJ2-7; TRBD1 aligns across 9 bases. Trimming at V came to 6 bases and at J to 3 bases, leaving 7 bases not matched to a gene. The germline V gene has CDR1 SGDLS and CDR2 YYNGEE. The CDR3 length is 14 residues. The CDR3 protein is CASKDWDRDYEQYF. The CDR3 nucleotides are TGTGCCAGCAAGGATTGGGACAGGGACTACGAGCAGTACTTC.

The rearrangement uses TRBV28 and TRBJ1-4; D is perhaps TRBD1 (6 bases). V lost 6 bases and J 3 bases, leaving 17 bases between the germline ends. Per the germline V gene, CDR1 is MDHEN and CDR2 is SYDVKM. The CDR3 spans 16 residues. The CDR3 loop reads CASRTPGGLANEKLFF. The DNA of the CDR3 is TGTGCCAGCAGAACACCGGGGGGCCTTGCTAATGAAAAACTGTTTTTT.

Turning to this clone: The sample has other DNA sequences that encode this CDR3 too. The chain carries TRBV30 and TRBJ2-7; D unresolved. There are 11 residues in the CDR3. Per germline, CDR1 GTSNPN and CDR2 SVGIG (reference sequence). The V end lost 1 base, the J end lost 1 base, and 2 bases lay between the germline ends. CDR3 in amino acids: CAWSGSYEQYF. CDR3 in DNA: TGTGCCTGGAGTGGTTCCTACGAGCAGTACTTC.

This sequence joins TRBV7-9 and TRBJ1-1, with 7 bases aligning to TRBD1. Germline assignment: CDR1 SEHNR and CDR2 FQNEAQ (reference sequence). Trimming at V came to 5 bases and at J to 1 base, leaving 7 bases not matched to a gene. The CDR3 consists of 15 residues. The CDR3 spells CASSDRQGGNTEAFF. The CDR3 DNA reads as TGTGCCAGCAGCGACAGACAGGGCGGGAACACTGAAGCTTTCTTT.

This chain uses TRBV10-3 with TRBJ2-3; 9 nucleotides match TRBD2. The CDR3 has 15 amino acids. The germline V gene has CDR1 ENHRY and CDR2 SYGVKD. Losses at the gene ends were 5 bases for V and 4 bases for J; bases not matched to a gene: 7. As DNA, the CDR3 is TGTGCCATCAGTTCTGGGCTAGCGGGATCAGATACGCAGTATTTT. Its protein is CAISSGLAGSDTQYF.

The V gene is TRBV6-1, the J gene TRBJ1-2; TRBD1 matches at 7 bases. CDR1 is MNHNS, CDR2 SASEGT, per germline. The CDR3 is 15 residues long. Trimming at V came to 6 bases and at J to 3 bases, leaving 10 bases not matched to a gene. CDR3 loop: CASSVSVGTDYGYTF. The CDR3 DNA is TGTGCCAGCAGCGTAAGCGTCGGGACAGACTATGGCTACACCTTC.

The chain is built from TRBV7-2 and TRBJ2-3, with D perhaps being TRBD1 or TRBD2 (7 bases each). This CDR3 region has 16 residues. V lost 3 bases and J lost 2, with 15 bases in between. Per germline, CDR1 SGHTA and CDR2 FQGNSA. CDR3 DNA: TGTGCCAGCAGCTTGATGACAGGGACTATCACAGATACGCAGTATTTT. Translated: CASSLMTGTITDTQYF.

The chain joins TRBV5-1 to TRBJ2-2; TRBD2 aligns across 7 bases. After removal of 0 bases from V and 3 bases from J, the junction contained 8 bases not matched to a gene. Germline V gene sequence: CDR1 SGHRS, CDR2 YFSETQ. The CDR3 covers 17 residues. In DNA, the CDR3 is TGCGCCAGCAGCTTGGTTTTTCCTAGCGGTCACACCGGGGAGCTGTTTTTT. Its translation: CASSLVFPSGHTGELFF.

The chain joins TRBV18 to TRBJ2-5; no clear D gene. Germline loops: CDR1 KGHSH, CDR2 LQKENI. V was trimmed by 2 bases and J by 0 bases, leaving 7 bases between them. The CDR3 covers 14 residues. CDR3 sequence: CASSPVPDQETQYF. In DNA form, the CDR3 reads TGTGCCAGCTCACCAGTGCCAGACCAAGAGACCCAGTACTTC.

The CDR3, as DNA: TGCGCCAGCAGCTTGTTCCCAGGGGGCGCGTACGAGCAGTACTTC. This codes for CASSLFPGGAYEQYF. The chain carries TRBV5-1 and TRBJ2-7; TRBD1 matches 8 bases. V was pared by 1 base and J by 4 bases, with 7 bases of the junction left unmatched. Germline V gene data show CDR1 as SGHRS and CDR2 as YFSETQ. This CDR3 has 15 amino acids. Variable domain in full (rest from reference TRBV5-1 and TRBJ2-7): KAGVTQTPRYLIKTRGQQVTLSCSPISGHRSVSWYQQTPGQGLQFLFEYFSETQRNKGNFPGRFSGRQFSNSRSEMNVSTLELGDSALYLCASSLFPGGAYEQYFGPGTRLTVT.

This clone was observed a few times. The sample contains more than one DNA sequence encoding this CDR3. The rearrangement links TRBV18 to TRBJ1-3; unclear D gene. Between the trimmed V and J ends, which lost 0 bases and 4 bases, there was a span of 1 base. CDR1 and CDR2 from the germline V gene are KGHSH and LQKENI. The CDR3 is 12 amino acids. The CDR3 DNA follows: TGTGCCAGCTCACCACCGGGAAACACCATATATTTT. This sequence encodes CASSPPGNTIYF.

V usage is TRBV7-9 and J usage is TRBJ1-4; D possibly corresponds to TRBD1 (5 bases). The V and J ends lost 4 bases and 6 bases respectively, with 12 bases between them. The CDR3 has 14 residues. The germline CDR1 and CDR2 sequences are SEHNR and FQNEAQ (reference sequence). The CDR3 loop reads CASSSRGTDEKLFF. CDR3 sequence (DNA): TGTGCCAGCAGCTCTCGAGGGACGGATGAAAAACTGTTTTTT. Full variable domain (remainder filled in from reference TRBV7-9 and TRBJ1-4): DTGVSQNPRHKITKRGQNVTFRCDPISEHNRLYWYRQTLGQGPEFLTYFQNEAQLEKSRLLSDRFSAERPKGSFSTLEIQRTEQGDSAMYLCASSSRGTDEKLFFGSGTQLSVL.

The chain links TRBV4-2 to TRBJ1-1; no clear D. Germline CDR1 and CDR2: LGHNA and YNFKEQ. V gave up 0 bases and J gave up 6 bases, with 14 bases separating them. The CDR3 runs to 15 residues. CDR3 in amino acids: CASSQDRTGVAEAFF. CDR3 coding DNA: TGTGCCAGCAGCCAAGATCGGACCGGCGTCGCTGAAGCTTTCTTT.

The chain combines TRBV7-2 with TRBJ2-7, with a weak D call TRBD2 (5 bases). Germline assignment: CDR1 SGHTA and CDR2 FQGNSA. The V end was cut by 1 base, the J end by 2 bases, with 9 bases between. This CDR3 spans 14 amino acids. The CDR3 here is CASSLVSGAYEQYF. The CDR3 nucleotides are TGTGCCAGCAGCTTAGTTTCCGGGGCCTACGAGCAGTACTTC.

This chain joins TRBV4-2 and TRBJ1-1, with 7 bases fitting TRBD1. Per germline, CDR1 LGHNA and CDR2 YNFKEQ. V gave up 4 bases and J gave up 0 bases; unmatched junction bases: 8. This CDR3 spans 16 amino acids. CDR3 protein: CASSRVGGRMNTEAFF. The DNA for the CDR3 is TGTGCCAGCAGCCGCGTAGGGGGCAGAATGAACACTGAAGCTTTCTTT.

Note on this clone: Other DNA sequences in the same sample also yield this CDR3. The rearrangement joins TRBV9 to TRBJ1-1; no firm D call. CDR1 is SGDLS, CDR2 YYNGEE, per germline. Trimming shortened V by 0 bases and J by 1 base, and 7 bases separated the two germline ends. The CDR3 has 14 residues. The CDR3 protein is CASSVGRQNTEAFF. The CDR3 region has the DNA TGTGCCAGCAGCGTAGGAAGGCAGAACACTGAAGCTTTCTTT.

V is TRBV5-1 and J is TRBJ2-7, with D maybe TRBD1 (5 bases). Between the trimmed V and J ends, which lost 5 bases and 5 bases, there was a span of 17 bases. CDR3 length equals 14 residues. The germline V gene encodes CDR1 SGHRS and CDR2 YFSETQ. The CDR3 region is CASRDQVGQDEQYF. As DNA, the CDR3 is TGCGCCAGCAGAGACCAAGTGGGGCAGGACGAGCAGTACTTC.

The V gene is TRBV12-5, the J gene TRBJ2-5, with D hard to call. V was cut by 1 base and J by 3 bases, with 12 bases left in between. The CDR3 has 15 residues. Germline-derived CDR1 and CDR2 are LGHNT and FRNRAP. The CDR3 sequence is CASGLGLEQKETQYF. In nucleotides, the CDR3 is TGTGCTAGTGGTTTGGGGTTAGAGCAGAAAGAGACCCAGTACTTC.

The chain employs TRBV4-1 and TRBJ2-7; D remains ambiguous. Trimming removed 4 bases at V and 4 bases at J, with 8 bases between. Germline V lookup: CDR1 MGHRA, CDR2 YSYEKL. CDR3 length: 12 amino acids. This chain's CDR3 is CASSPNLYEQYF. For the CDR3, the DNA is TGCGCCAGCAGCCCGAATCTATACGAGCAGTACTTC.

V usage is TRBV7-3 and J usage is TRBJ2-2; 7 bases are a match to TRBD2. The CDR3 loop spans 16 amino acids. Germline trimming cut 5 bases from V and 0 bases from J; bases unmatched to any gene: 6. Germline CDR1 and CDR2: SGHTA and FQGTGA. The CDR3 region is CASSKPGLSNTGELFF. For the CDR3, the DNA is TGTGCCAGCAGCAAGCCGGGACTATCGAACACCGGGGAGCTGTTTTTT.

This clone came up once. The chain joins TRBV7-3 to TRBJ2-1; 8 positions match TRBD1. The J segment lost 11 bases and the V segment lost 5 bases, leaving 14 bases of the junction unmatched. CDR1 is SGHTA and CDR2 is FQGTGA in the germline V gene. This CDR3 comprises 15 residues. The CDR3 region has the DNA TGTGCCAGCAGCCCGACCGGGACAGGCCCCGCCAAGCAGTTCTTC. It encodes CASSPTGTGPAKQFF. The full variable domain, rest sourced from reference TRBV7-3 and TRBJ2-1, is GAGVSQTPSNKVTEKGKYVELRCDPISGHTALYWYRQSLGQGPEFLIYFQGTGAADDSGLPNDRFFAVRPEGSVSTLKIQRTERGDSAVYLCASSPTGTGPAKQFFGPGTRLTVL.

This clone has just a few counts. CDR3 DNA: TGTGCCAGCAGTGGCCGGGACAGGGACTACGAGCAGTACTTC. It is translated as CASSGRDRDYEQYF. The rearrangement joins TRBV25-1 to TRBJ2-7; 9 bases are shared with TRBD1. The CDR3 is made up of 14 amino acids. With V trimmed by 4 bases and J by 3 bases, 4 bases remained unmatched. Germline CDR1 is MGHDK and CDR2 is SYGVNS.

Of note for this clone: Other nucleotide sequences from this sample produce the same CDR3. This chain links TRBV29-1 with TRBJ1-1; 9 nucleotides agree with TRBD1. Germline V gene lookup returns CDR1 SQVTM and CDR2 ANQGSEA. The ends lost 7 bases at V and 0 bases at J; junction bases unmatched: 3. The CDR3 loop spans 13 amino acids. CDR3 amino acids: CSAHRGLNTEAFF. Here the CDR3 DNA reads TGCAGCGCCCACAGGGGGCTGAACACTGAAGCTTTCTTT.